Each of the 32 T cell receptor beta chains below was sequenced from the same sample in a study of cytotoxic CD8 clonotypes in ibrutinib-treated CLL (dated by TCRdb to the early 2020s). Libraries were built with the immunoSEQ multiplex PCR assay. Held by TCRdb, this immuneACCESS table contains in-frame sequences only and omits some clones. Under half of the omission traces to an unresolved V gene where checked; the cause of the rest is unknown. The sample includes 15,000 or so clones, with roughly three fifths observed a single time. The ten biggest clones cover under 30% of the sample. The intended sense of this specimen's time point label: about twelve months on ibrutinib. The sample consisted of PBMCs, taken after 12 months of ibrutinib treatment. Receptors were obtained from a human donor with chronic lymphocytic leukemia.

There are a few counts of this clone. The chain has TRBV9 and TRBJ2-2; 7 bases match TRBD2. The CDR3 contains 14 residues. V lost 2 bases, J lost 5 bases, and 3 bases stayed unmatched. Germline loops: CDR1 SGDLS, CDR2 YYNGEE. Here the CDR3 reads CASSVGLTTGELFF. For the CDR3, the DNA is TGTGCCAGCAGCGTGGGACTAACAACCGGGGAGCTGTTTTTT.

This chain uses TRBV7-9 with TRBJ1-5; D gene ambiguous. Trimming pared 6 bases from V and 2 bases from J, leaving 8 bases between. The CDR3 extends over 13 amino acids. In germline, CDR1 is SEHNR, CDR2 FQNEAQ (reference sequence). The CDR3 is CASRREGNQPQHF. The CDR3 nucleotides are TGTGCCAGCAGACGGGAGGGCAATCAGCCCCAGCATTTT.

The J gene is TRBJ2-7, the V gene TRBV19; TRBD1 agrees at 8 bases. Germline CDR1 is LNHDA and CDR2 is SQIVND (reference sequence). The CDR3 contains 15 residues. V shed 6 bases and J 5 bases; nucleotides not matched to a gene: 12. DNA for the CDR3: TGTGCCAGTAGCTTCCAGGGGGCCTCTTTCCACGAGCAGTACTTC. This gives the protein CASSFQGASFHEQYF.

In its sample, this clone was seen a few times. The J gene is TRBJ1-3, the V gene TRBV2; the D gene is possibly TRBD1 (5 bases). This CDR3 has 15 amino acids. Germline V gives CDR1 SNHLY, CDR2 FYNNEI. The germline V and J ends were trimmed by 4 bases and 1 base, with 11 bases remaining between them. CDR3 DNA: TGTGCCAGCAGTGTCCAGGGTCCGTCTGGAAACACCATATATTTT. It codes for CASSVQGPSGNTIYF.

V and J are TRBV9 and TRBJ2-1; 11 nucleotides agree with TRBD2. In germline, CDR1 is SGDLS, CDR2 YYNGEE. This CDR3 comprises 15 residues. V shed 6 bases and J 5 bases; nucleotides not matched to a gene: 7. CDR3 in DNA: TGTGCCAGCAACCCCGGGACTAGCGGCAACAATGAGCAGTTCTTC. Its translation is CASNPGTSGNNEQFF.

The rearrangement joins TRBV11-3 to TRBJ2-2; 7 nucleotides agree with TRBD1. The CDR3 sequence is 14 residues long. J gave up 7 bases and V 6 bases, and 8 bases lay outside the gene matches. From germline, CDR1 is SGHNT and CDR2 YENEEA. CDR3: CASSPTGAVGELFF. The CDR3 bases are TGTGCCAGCAGTCCTACAGGGGCTGTCGGGGAGCTGTTTTTT.

This chain links TRBV28 with TRBJ1-1, with unresolved D. The CDR3 contains 13 residues. V lost 6 bases, J lost 1 base, and 9 bases lay in between. Per the germline V gene, CDR1 is MDHEN and CDR2 is SYDVKM. CDR3 bases: TGTGCCAGCAGGGAGGGTTGGAACACTGAAGCTTTCTTT. This codes for CASREGWNTEAFF.

This clone was counted between two and nine times. An end of the junction differs from the germline gene, which may be a read error. The V and J genes are TRBV7-7 and TRBJ2-5, with no clear D. In germline, CDR1 is SSHAT, CDR2 FNYEAQ (reference sequence). The CDR3 totals 14 residues. CDR3 protein: CASSPPTTLETQYF. DNA for the CDR3: TGTGCTAGCAGCCCCCCCACGACACTGGAGACCCAGTACTTC.

Note on this clone: One end of the junction is discordant with germline, which a read error may explain. The chain joins TRBV29-1 to TRBJ1-2; D not certain. Looked up from germline, CDR1 is SQVTM and CDR2 is ANQGSEA. The CDR3 covers 13 residues. In DNA, the CDR3 is TGCAGCGCTGAACTAATTTCGCCCCATGGCTACACCTTC. Translated: CSAELISPHGYTF.

The chain combines TRBV6-1 with TRBJ2-1, with D tentatively TRBD1 (6 bases). Between the trimmed V and J ends, which lost 9 bases and 4 bases, there was a span of 16 bases. The length of the CDR3 is 14 residues. Per germline, CDR1 MNHNS and CDR2 SASEGT. CDR3 loop: CASQGTNKYNEQFF. The CDR3, as DNA: TGTGCCAGTCAGGGGACAAACAAATACAATGAGCAGTTCTTC.

V and J are TRBV5-4 and TRBJ2-7; a weak D match, TRBD1 (6 bases). Per germline, CDR1 SGHNT and CDR2 YYREEE (reference sequence). The length of the CDR3 is 11 residues. The V end was cut by 4 bases, the J end by 4 bases, with 6 bases between. CDR3 DNA sequence: TGTGCCAGCAGCGACAGGTACGAGCAGTACTTC. Protein: CASSDRYEQYF.

This clone was counted between two and nine times. This chain links TRBV19 with TRBJ1-5; a weak D match, TRBD1 (5 bases). CDR1 is LNHDA, CDR2 SQIVND, per germline (reference sequence). V shed 3 bases and J shed 4 bases, with 13 bases lying between them. The CDR3 spans 15 residues. The CDR3 sequence: CASSIPGATNQPQHF. The CDR3 coding sequence is TGTGCCAGTAGTATCCCTGGGGCGACGAATCAGCCCCAGCATTTT.

The chain is built from TRBV9 and TRBJ2-3; the match to TRBD2 covers 11 bases. This CDR3 is 16 amino acids long. Germline CDR1 is SGDLS and CDR2 is YYNGEE. The V and J ends lost 4 bases and 0 bases, in that order; junction bases with no gene match: 4. The CDR3 is CASSSRTSGSTDTQYF. Here the CDR3 DNA reads TGTGCCAGCAGCTCTCGGACTAGCGGGAGCACAGATACGCAGTATTTT.

V is TRBV10-3 and J is TRBJ1-5; weak D call: TRBD1 (5 bases). This CDR3 has 13 residues. CDR1 and CDR2 (germline): ENHRY, SYGVKD. V gave up 6 bases and J gave up 2 bases, with 8 bases separating them. The CDR3 region has the DNA TGTGCCATCAGCCGGGACGGCAATCAGCCCCAGCATTTT. Its protein product is CAISRDGNQPQHF.

The chain carries TRBV7-3 and TRBJ2-1; 10 nucleotides align to TRBD2. Germline V CDR1 and CDR2: SGHTA, FQGTGA. The CDR3 runs to 15 residues. With 3 bases clipped from V and 4 bases from J, the junction kept 3 bases outside the gene matches. CDR3 residues: CASSFGLAVYNEQFF. CDR3 bases: TGTGCCAGCAGCTTTGGACTAGCGGTATACAATGAGCAGTTCTTC.

To note about this clone: Other DNA sequences in this specimen translate into the identical CDR3. The chain combines TRBV20-1 with TRBJ2-7; D gene ambiguous. Per germline, CDR1 DFQATT and CDR2 SNEGSKA (reference sequence). Trimming removed 3 bases at V and 3 bases at J, with 6 bases between. The length of the CDR3 is 11 residues. The CDR3 loop reads CSASANYEQYF. CDR3 bases: TGCAGTGCTAGTGCCAACTACGAGCAGTACTTC.

By sample fraction, this clone is medium-sized. The chain links TRBV5-3 to TRBJ1-1; 8 bases agree with TRBD1. TRBV5-3 is recorded as an ORF, its role being uncertain. V trimming: 4 bases; J trimming: 1 base; junction bases outside the gene matches: 6. This CDR3 is 15 amino acids long. CDR3 sequence (DNA): TGTGCCAGAAGCAGCCCCGGGACAGGGAACACTGAAGCTTTCTTT. It codes for CARSSPGTGNTEAFF.

This clone came up a few times. The chain uses TRBV30 and TRBJ2-7; possible D gene TRBD1, 5 bases. CDR3 size: 15 residues. In germline, CDR1 is GTSNPN, CDR2 SVGIG (reference sequence). Trimming removed 1 base from V and 0 bases from J, with 13 bases in between. Here the CDR3 reads CAWSGSTETSYEQYF. The DNA of the CDR3 is TGTGCCTGGAGTGGATCGACAGAAACCTCCTACGAGCAGTACTTC.

The genes are TRBV18 and TRBJ2-7; 7 bases agree with TRBD2. V lost 3 bases, J lost 2 bases, and 10 bases stayed unmatched. The CDR3 contains 16 residues. CDR1 and CDR2 (germline): KGHSH, LQKENI. CDR3 sequence (DNA): TGTGCCAGCTCACCTCCCTTGGGCGGGAGCCCCTACGAGCAGTACTTC. Translated, it gives CASSPPLGGSPYEQYF.

The J gene is TRBJ2-2, the V gene TRBV9; no clear D. CDR1 is SGDLS and CDR2 is YYNGEE in the germline V gene. V was clipped by 1 base and J by 5 bases, with 12 bases between them. The CDR3 is made up of 15 amino acids. CDR3 in amino acids: CASSVNPTGTGELFF. Written as DNA, the CDR3 is TGTGCCAGCAGCGTAAACCCTACTGGAACCGGGGAGCTGTTTTTT.

This clone came up a few times. V is TRBV4-1 and J is TRBJ2-7, with D perhaps matching TRBD2 (6 bases). CDR1 MGHRA and CDR2 YSYEKL come from the germline V gene. The CDR3 runs 15 residues. V dropped 1 base and J dropped 6 bases, with 16 bases sitting between them. In DNA, the CDR3 is TGCGCCAGCAGCCAAGGGCGGGGCCTAGGCGTCGAGCAGTACTTC. Residues: CASSQGRGLGVEQYF.

This chain links TRBV4-2 with TRBJ2-3, with 12 bases identical to TRBD2. The CDR3 consists of 17 residues. Germline CDR1 is LGHNA and CDR2 is YNFKEQ. V lost 10 bases to trimming and J lost 2 bases; unmatched junction nucleotides: 13. The CDR3 reads CATAPGLAGGHTDTQYF. CDR3 DNA sequence: TGTGCCACTGCTCCGGGGCTAGCGGGAGGGCACACAGATACGCAGTATTTT.

The chain recombines TRBV5-1 with TRBJ2-3; 12 bases fit TRBD2. CDR1 is SGHRS and CDR2 is YFSETQ in the germline V gene. V lost 4 bases and J lost 5; bases outside the gene matches: 5. The CDR3 consists of 15 residues. This CDR3 is CASSVLAGGLDTQYF. The CDR3 nucleotides read TGCGCCAGCAGCGTTCTAGCGGGAGGGCTAGATACGCAGTATTTT. The full variable domain, completed using reference TRBV5-1 and TRBJ2-3, is KAGVTQTPRYLIKTRGQQVTLSCSPISGHRSVSWYQQTPGQGLQFLFEYFSETQRNKGNFPGRFSGRQFSNSRSEMNVSTLELGDSALYLCASSVLAGGLDTQYFGPGTRLTVL.

This clone was found a few times. The chain is built from TRBV19 and TRBJ2-1, with TRBD2 matching 7 bases. Germline V gene data show CDR1 as LNHDA and CDR2 as SQIVND (reference sequence). CDR3 length equals 14 residues. The trim removed 6 bases at V and 8 bases at J, leaving 10 bases unmatched. The CDR3 DNA reads as TGTGCCAGTAGCACGCGGCGGGAGTGGGATGAGCAGTTCTTC. Translating gives CASSTRREWDEQFF. The full variable domain, with the rest looked up from reference TRBV19 and TRBJ2-1, is DGGITQSPKYLFRKEGQNVTLSCEQNLNHDAMYWYRQDPGQGLRLIYYSQIVNDFQKGDIAEGYSVSREKKESFPLTVTSAQKNPTAFYLCASSTRREWDEQFFGPGTRLTVL.

A single count supports this clone. This chain joins TRBV28 and TRBJ2-3; 8 nucleotides match TRBD2. Germline V gene lookup returns CDR1 MDHEN and CDR2 SYDVKM. After removal of 6 bases from V and 3 bases from J, the junction contained 5 bases not matched to a gene. The CDR3 is made up of 14 amino acids. As DNA, the CDR3 is TGTGCCAGCAGGCGGGGGGATCAGACAGATACGCAGTATTTT. This sequence encodes CASRRGDQTDTQYF.

The V call is TRBV29-1, the J call TRBJ2-4; 7 positions match TRBD1. J lost 5 bases, V lost 6 bases, and 10 bases had no gene match. Germline CDR1 and CDR2: SQVTM and ANQGSEA. This CDR3 has 14 residues. CDR3 loop: CSVGERGLQNIQYF. For the CDR3, the DNA is TGCAGCGTCGGGGAGAGGGGGCTCCAAAACATTCAGTACTTC.

The chain employs TRBV5-6 and TRBJ2-5; D might be TRBD1 or TRBD2, each matching 5 bases. Germline CDR1 is SGHDT and CDR2 is YYEEEE. The CDR3 has 13 amino acids. Trimming removed 2 bases at V and 4 bases at J, with 9 bases between. The CDR3 spells CASSLEGIETQYF. CDR3 sequence (DNA): TGTGCCAGCAGCTTAGAGGGGATAGAGACCCAGTACTTC.

The chain joins TRBV5-1 to TRBJ1-4, with D possibly matching TRBD1 (5 bases). Germline-derived CDR1 and CDR2 are SGHRS and YFSETQ. The CDR3 has 15 amino acids. V gave up 0 bases and J gave up 0 bases, with 6 bases separating them. CDR3 DNA sequence: TGCGCCAGCAGCTTGGAGGGGTCAACTAATGAAAAACTGTTTTTT. Residues: CASSLEGSTNEKLFF.

This chain links TRBV11-2 with TRBJ2-7; TRBD2 aligns across 7 bases. This CDR3 is 16 amino acids long. The V segment lost 5 bases and the J segment 0 bases; nucleotides outside the gene matches: 10. The germline V gene encodes CDR1 SGHAT and CDR2 FQNNGV. The CDR3 DNA reads TGTGCCAGCAGCCTAGGGGCTAGCGGACTCTCCTACGAGCAGTACTTC. It encodes CASSLGASGLSYEQYF.

By frequency in the sample, this clone is medium-sized (0.01 to 0.1%). V is TRBV10-3 and J is TRBJ2-1; perhaps TRBD1 as D (5 bases). The germline CDR1 and CDR2 sequences are ENHRY and SYGVKD. V lost 7 bases and J 6 bases, leaving 10 bases between the germline ends. The CDR3 consists of 12 residues. CDR3 DNA: TGTGCCATCACCACCGACAGCAATGAGCAGTTCTTC. Residues: CAITTDSNEQFF.

V and J are TRBV13 and TRBJ1-1, with 11 bases matching TRBD1. The trim removed 8 bases at V and 0 bases at J, leaving 8 bases unmatched. Germline V lookup: CDR1 PRHDT, CDR2 FYEKMQ (reference sequence). CDR3 length: 16 amino acids. The CDR3 nucleotides read TGTGCCAGCCGCCTAGGGACAGGGGGTGTGAACACTGAAGCTTTCTTT. This gives the protein CASRLGTGGVNTEAFF.

This clone was seen a few times. This chain links TRBV11-2 with TRBJ2-5; D is unresolved. The CDR3 sequence is 12 residues long. CDR1 is SGHAT and CDR2 is FQNNGV in the germline V gene. Trimming took off 4 bases at V and 4 bases at J, with 7 bases between the two ends. The CDR3 sequence: CASSSDGETQYF. The CDR3 region has the DNA TGTGCCAGCAGCTCGGACGGAGAGACCCAGTACTTC.